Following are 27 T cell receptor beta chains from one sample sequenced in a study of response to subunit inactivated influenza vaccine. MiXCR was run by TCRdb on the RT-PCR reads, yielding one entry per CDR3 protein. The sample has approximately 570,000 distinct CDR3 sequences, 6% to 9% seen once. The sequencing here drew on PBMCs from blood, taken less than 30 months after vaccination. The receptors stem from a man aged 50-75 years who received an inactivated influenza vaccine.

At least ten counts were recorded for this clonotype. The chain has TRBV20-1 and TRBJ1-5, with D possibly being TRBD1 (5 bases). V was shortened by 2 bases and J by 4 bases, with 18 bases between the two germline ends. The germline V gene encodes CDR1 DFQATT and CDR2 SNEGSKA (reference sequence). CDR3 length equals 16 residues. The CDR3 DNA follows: TGCAGTGCTAGATCAAGCGGGGCGTTTATGAATCAGCCCCAGCATTTT. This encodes CSARSSGAFMNQPQHF.

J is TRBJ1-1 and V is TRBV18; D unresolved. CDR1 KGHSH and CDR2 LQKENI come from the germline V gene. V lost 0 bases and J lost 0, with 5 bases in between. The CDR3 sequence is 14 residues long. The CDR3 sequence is CASSPPNLNTEAFF. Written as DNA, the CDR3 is TGTGCCAGCTCACCACCGAACCTGAACACTGAAGCTTTCTTT.

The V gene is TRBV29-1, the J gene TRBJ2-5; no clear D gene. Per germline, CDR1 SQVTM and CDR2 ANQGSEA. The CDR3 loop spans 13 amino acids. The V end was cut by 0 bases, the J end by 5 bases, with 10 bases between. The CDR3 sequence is CSVEETLRETQYF. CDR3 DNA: TGCAGCGTTGAAGAGACCCTCAGGGAGACCCAGTACTTC.

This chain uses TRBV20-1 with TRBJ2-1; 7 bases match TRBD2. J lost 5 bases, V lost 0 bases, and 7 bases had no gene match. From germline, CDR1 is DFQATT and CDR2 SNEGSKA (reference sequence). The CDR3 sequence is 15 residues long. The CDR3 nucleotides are TGCAGTGCTAGAGATCATCGGACTAGAGACAATGAGCAGTTCTTC. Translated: CSARDHRTRDNEQFF.

The CDR3 loop reads CSASSLLETQYF. CDR3 DNA: TGCAGTGCTAGTTCCCTTTTGGAGACCCAGTACTTC. The chain is built from TRBV20-1 and TRBJ2-5; D gene unclear. Germline-derived CDR1 and CDR2 are DFQATT and SNEGSKA (reference sequence). V shed 3 bases and J shed 5 bases, with 10 bases lying between them. CDR3 length: 12 residues.

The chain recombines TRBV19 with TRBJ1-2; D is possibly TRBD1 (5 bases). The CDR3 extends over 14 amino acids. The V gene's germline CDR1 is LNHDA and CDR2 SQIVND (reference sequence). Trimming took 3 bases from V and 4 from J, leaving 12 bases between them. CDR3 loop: CASSIKGPSYGYTF. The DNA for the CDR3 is TGTGCCAGTAGTATCAAGGGACCGAGCTATGGCTACACCTTC.

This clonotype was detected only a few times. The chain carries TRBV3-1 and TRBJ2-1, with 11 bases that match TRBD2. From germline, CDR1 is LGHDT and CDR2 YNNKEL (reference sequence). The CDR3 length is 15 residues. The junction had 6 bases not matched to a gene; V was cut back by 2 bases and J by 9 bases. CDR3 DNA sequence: TGTGCCAGCAGCCAAAGGCTAGCGGGAGGAAGTGAGCAGTTCTTC. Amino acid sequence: CASSQRLAGGSEQFF.

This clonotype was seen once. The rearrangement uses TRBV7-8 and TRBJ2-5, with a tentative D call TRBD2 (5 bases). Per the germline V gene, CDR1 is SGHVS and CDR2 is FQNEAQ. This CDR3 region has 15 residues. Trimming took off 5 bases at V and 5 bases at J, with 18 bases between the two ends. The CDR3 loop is CASSPSGGLGETQYF. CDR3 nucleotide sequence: TGTGCCAGCAGCCCCAGCGGAGGTTTAGGGGAGACCCAGTACTTC.

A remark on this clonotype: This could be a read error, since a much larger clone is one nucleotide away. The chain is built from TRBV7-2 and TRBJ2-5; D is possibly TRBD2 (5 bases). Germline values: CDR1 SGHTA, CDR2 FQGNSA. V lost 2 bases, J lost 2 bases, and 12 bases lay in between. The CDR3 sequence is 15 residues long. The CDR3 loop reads CASSLSFGKQETQYF. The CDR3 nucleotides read TGTGCCAGCAGCTTAAGCTTCGGGAAACAAGAGACCCAGTACTTC.

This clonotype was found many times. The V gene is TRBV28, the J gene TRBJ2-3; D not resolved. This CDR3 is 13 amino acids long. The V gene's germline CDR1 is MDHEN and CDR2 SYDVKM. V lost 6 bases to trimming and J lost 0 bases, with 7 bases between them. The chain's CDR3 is CASSDSSTDTQYF. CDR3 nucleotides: TGTGCCAGCAGCGACTCTAGCACAGATACGCAGTATTTT.

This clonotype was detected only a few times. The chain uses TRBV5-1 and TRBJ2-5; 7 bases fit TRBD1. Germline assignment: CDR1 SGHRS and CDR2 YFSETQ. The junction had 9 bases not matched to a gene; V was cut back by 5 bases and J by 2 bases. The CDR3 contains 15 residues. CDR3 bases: TGCGCCAGCAGGAGGACAGGAAAGACACAAGAGACCCAGTACTTC. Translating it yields CASRRTGKTQETQYF.

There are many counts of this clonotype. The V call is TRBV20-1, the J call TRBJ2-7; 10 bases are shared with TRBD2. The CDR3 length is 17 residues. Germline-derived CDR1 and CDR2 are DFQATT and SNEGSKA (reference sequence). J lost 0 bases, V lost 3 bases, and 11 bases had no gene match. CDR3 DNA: TGCAGTGCTAGTGTTCCTAGCGGGGGATATAGCTCCTACGAGCAGTACTTC. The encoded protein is CSASVPSGGYSSYEQYF.

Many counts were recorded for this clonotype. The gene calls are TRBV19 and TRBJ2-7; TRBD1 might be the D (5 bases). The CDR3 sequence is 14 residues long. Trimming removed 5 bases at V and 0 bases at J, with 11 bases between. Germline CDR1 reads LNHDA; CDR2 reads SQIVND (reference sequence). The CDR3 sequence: CASSVGAPSYEQYF. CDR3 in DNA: TGTGCCAGTAGTGTAGGGGCACCCTCCTACGAGCAGTACTTC.

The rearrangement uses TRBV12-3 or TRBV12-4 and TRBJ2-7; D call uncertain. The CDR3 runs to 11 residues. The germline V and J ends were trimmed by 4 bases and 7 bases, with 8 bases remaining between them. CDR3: CASSSPGEQYF. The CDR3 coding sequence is TGTGCCAGCAGTTCCCCCGGGGAGCAGTACTTC.

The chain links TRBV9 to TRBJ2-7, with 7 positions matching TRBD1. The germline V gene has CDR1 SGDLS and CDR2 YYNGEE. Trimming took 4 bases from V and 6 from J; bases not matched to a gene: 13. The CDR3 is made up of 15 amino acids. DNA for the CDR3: TGTGCCAGCAGCCTCGATCCCCAACAGGGGAGCGAGCAGTACTTC. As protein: CASSLDPQQGSEQYF. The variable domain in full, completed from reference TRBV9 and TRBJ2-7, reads DSGVTQTPKHLITATGQRVTLRCSPRSGDLSVYWYQQSLDQGLQFLIQYYNGEERAKGNILERFSAQQFPDLHSELNLSSLELGDSALYFCASSLDPQQGSEQYFGPGTRLTVT.

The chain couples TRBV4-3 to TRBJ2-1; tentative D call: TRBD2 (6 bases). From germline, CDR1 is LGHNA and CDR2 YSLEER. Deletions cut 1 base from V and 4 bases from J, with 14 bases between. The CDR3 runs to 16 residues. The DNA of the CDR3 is TGCGCCAGCAGCCAAGGGTACGGACTACATTACAATGAGCAGTTCTTC. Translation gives CASSQGYGLHYNEQFF.

The CDR3 sequence is CSAEWPGIAPSGANVLTF. The CDR3 DNA follows: TGCAGTGCCGAATGGCCTGGGATAGCTCCTTCTGGGGCCAACGTCCTGACTTTC. This rearrangement joins TRBV20-1 to TRBJ2-6; D is uncertain. The CDR3 sequence is 18 residues long. Germline V gene lookup returns CDR1 DFQATT and CDR2 SNEGSKA (reference sequence). Trimming took 6 bases from V and 1 from J, leaving 22 bases between them.

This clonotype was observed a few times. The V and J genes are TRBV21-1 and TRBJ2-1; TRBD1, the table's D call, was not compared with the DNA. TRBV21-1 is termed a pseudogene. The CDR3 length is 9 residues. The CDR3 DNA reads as TGTGCCAGCCCTAGGGGGCAGTTCTTC. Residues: CASPRGQFF.

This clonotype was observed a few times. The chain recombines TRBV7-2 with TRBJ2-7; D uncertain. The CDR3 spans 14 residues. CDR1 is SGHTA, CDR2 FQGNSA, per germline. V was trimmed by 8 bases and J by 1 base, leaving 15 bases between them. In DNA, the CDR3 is TGTGCCAGCGGGTTGGCGGCATCGTCCTACGAGCAGTACTTC. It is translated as CASGLAASSYEQYF.

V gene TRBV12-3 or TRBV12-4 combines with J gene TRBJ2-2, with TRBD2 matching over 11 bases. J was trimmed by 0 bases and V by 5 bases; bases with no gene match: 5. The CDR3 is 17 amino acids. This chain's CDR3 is CASSPRGLAANTGELFF. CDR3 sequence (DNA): TGTGCCAGCAGTCCGAGGGGACTAGCGGCGAACACCGGGGAGCTGTTTTTT.

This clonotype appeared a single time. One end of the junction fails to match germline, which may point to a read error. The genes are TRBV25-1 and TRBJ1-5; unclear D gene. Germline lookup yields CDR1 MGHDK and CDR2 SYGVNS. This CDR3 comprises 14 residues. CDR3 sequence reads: CASGETGFGQPQHF. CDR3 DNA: TGTGCCAGCGGTGAAACGGGCTTTGGGCAGCCCCAGCATTTT.

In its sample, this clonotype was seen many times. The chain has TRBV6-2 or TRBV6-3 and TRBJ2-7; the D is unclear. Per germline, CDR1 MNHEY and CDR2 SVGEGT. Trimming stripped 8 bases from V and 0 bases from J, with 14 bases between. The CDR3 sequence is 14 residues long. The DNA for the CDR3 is TGTGCCAGCGGAAACCCGACAAACTCCTACGAGCAGTACTTC. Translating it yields CASGNPTNSYEQYF.

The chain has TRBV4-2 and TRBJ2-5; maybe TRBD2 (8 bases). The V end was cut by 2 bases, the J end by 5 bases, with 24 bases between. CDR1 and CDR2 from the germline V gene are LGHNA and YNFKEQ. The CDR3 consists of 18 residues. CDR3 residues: CASSQSGGLAGGWETQYF. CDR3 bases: TGTGCCAGCAGCCAATCAGGGGGGTTGGCGGGGGGCTGGGAGACCCAGTACTTC.

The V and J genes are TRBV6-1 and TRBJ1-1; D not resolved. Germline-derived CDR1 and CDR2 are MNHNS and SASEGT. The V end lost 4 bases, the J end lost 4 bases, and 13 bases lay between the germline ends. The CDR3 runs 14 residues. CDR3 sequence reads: CASSAVSVGTEAFF. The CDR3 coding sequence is TGTGCCAGCAGTGCCGTCTCAGTGGGCACTGAAGCTTTCTTT.

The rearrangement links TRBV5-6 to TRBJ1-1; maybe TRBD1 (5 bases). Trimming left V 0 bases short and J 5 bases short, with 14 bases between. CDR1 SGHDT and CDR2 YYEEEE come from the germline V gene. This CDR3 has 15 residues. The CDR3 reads CASSLEGRAGTEAFF. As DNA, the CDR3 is TGTGCCAGCAGCTTGGAAGGCAGGGCGGGGACTGAAGCTTTCTTT.

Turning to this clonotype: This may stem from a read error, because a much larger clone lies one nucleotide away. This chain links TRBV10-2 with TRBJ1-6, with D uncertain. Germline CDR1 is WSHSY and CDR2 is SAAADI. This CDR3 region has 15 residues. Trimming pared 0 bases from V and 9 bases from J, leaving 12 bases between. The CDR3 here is CASSESWNKGSPLHF. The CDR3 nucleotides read TGCGCCAGCAGTGAGTCATGGAACAAGGGTTCACCCCTCCACTTT.

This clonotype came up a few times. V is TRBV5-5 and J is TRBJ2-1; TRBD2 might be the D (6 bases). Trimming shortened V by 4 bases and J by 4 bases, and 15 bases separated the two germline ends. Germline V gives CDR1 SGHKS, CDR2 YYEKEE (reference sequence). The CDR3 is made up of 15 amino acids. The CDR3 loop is CASSLLGGVYNEQFF. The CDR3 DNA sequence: TGTGCCAGCAGCCTCCTCGGAGGGGTATACAATGAGCAGTTCTTC.